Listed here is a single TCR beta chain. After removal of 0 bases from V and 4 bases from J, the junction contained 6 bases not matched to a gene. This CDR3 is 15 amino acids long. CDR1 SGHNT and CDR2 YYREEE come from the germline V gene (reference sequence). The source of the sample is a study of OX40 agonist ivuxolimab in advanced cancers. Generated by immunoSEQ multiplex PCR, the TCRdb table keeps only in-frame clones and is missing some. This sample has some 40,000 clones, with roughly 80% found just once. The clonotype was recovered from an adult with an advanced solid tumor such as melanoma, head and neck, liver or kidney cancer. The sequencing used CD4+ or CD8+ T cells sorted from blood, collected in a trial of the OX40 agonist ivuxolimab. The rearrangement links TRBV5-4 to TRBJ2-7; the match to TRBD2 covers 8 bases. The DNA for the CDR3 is TGTGCCAGCAGCTTGGTGGCTAGCGGGTATTACGAGCAGTACTTC. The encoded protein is CASSLVASGYYEQYF.